This entry lists 19 T cell receptor beta chains sequenced from one sample in a study of shared clonotypes between healthy human individuals (dated by TCRdb to 2019 to 2021). Library generation was performed with the immunoSEQ multiplex PCR assay. Here the immuneACCESS table is served through TCRdb, limited to in-frame sequences with V and J called. Missing clones are a known gap in these copies; in checked studies unresolved V genes cover under half, and the rest lacks a known reason. Recorded for this sample are about 1 million clones; around 76% of them occurred a single time. The ten largest clones capture about 1.5% of the sample. The sample comprised memory CD4+ T cells sorted from blood. Read against the paper, the sample's cell subset or site label means: CD45RA-negative fraction. These receptors all come from a man between 18 and 29 years old in good health.

The chain carries TRBV6-6 and TRBJ1-6, with D uncertain. The CDR3 consists of 16 residues. V was shortened by 5 bases and J by 4 bases, with 15 bases between the two germline ends. Germline-derived CDR1 and CDR2 are MNHNY and SVGAGI (reference sequence). CDR3 loop: CASSPFGSPYNSPLHF. As DNA, the CDR3 is TGTGCCAGCAGTCCCTTTGGCAGTCCTTATAATTCACCCCTCCACTTT.

In this sample, this clone turned up a few times. This rearrangement joins TRBV19 to TRBJ2-3, with no clear D. Germline-derived CDR1 and CDR2 are LNHDA and SQIVND (reference sequence). V was shortened by 1 base and J by 1 base, with 6 bases between the two germline ends. The CDR3 is made up of 14 amino acids. The CDR3 sequence is CASSIGLGTDTQYF. The DNA for the CDR3 is TGTGCCAGTAGTATAGGGTTGGGCACAGATACGCAGTATTTT.

The chain combines TRBV5-4 with TRBJ1-2, with unresolved D. Germline V lookup: CDR1 SGHNT, CDR2 YYREEE (reference sequence). V was trimmed by 1 base and J by 0 bases, leaving 7 bases between them. The CDR3 is 14 residues long. CDR3 protein: CASSLTASNYGYTF. CDR3 nucleotides: TGTGCCAGCAGCTTGACGGCTTCTAACTATGGCTACACCTTC.

On this clone itself: This specimen includes other DNA sequences encoding the same CDR3. The rearrangement joins TRBV10-1 to TRBJ2-2; weak D call: TRBD2 (6 bases). In germline, CDR1 is WNHNN, CDR2 SYGVQD (reference sequence). V lost 6 bases and J lost 2, with 10 bases in between. CDR3 length: 14 amino acids. The CDR3 loop reads CASRASANTGELFF. The DNA of the CDR3 is TGCGCCAGCAGGGCTAGCGCCAACACCGGGGAGCTGTTTTTT.

J is TRBJ2-3 and V is TRBV11-1, with 7 bases matching TRBD1. CDR3 length: 17 residues. The V gene's germline CDR1 is SGHAT and CDR2 FQDESV (reference sequence). V lost 4 bases to trimming and J lost 2 bases; unmatched junction nucleotides: 12. CDR3 residues: CASSSSLTGEYTDTQYF. DNA for the CDR3: TGTGCCAGCAGCTCATCCTTAACAGGGGAATACACAGATACGCAGTATTTT.

The gene calls are TRBV5-1 and TRBJ1-3; unclear D gene. The ends were cut back, 3 bases at V and 3 bases at J, with 10 bases in the middle. Germline V gene data show CDR1 as SGHRS and CDR2 as YFSETQ. The CDR3 runs 14 residues. The CDR3 spells CASSSTPGGNTIYF. CDR3 DNA: TGCGCCAGCAGCTCGACCCCAGGTGGAAACACCATATATTTT.

This chain links TRBV7-9 with TRBJ2-2; 13 bases line up with TRBD2. This CDR3 region has 17 residues. V dropped 1 base and J dropped 5; count of bases not matched to a gene: 4. Germline CDR1 is SEHNR and CDR2 is FQNEAQ (reference sequence). Here the CDR3 DNA reads TGTGCCAGCAGCTTAGACGGACTAGCGGGAGTTACCGGGGAGCTGTTTTTT. Its translation is CASSLDGLAGVTGELFF.

The chain links TRBV7-3 to TRBJ1-5; 9 bases line up with TRBD1. There are 14 residues in the CDR3. The V gene end was trimmed by 5 bases and the J gene end by 5 bases; junction bases not matched to a gene: 4. The germline V gene encodes CDR1 SGHTA and CDR2 FQGTGA. The CDR3 DNA reads TGTGCCAGCAGCCTGACAGGGGGTGATCAGCCCCAGCATTTT. Residues: CASSLTGGDQPQHF.

V gene TRBV28 combines with J gene TRBJ2-3; TRBD1 aligns across 7 bases. V lost 1 base and J lost 5; bases outside the gene matches: 12. The CDR3 is 17 amino acids. In germline, CDR1 is MDHEN, CDR2 SYDVKM. The CDR3 nucleotides read TGTGCCAGCAGTTTATCGGGCACAGGGGATGAAGAAGATACGCAGTATTTT. Encoded protein: CASSLSGTGDEEDTQYF.

V usage is TRBV2 and J usage is TRBJ1-6, with D perhaps matching TRBD1 (5 bases). The V gene's germline CDR1 is SNHLY and CDR2 FYNNEI. The CDR3 spans 14 residues. V lost 7 bases, J lost 9 bases, and 16 bases lay in between. The CDR3 loop is CASNRWTGPSPLHF. CDR3 nucleotides: TGTGCCAGCAATAGGTGGACGGGGCCTTCACCCCTCCACTTT. Variable domain in full (rest from reference TRBV2 and TRBJ1-6): EPEVTQTPSHQVTQMGQEVILRCVPISNHLYFYWYRQILGQKVEFLVSFYNNEISEKSEIFDDQFSVERPDGSNFTLKIRSTKLEDSAMYFCASNRWTGPSPLHFGNGTRLTVT.

The chain carries TRBV5-5 and TRBJ2-5; D is unresolved. CDR3 length: 16 residues. Looked up from germline, CDR1 is SGHKS and CDR2 is YYEKEE (reference sequence). The V end lost 0 bases, the J end lost 2 bases, and 14 bases lay between the germline ends. CDR3: CASSLGVSKNQETQYF. DNA for the CDR3: TGTGCCAGCAGCTTGGGTGTTTCCAAAAATCAAGAGACCCAGTACTTC.

This clone appeared a single time. This sequence joins TRBV10-3 and TRBJ2-3; TRBD2 aligns across 8 bases. The junction had 4 bases not matched to a gene; V was cut back by 3 bases and J by 5 bases. The CDR3 is 14 amino acids. CDR1 and CDR2 from the germline V gene are ENHRY and SYGVKD. The CDR3 DNA follows: TGTGCCATCAGTGACGCGGGAGGCATAGATACGCAGTATTTT. Translated: CAISDAGGIDTQYF.

The J gene is TRBJ2-7, the V gene TRBV14; D not resolved. Germline V gene sequence: CDR1 SGHDN, CDR2 FVKESK. The length of the CDR3 is 12 residues. Trimming shortened V by 4 bases and J by 1 base, and 5 bases separated the two germline ends. In DNA form, the CDR3 reads TGTGCCAGCAGCCCACGTTCCTACGAGCAGTACTTC. It codes for CASSPRSYEQYF.

The chain combines TRBV30 with TRBJ1-5, with unresolved D. Germline values: CDR1 GTSNPN, CDR2 SVGIG (reference sequence). CDR3 length equals 15 residues. The germline V and J ends were trimmed by 1 base and 4 bases, with 14 bases remaining between them. The CDR3, as DNA: TGTGCCTGGAGTGCCGATTTGGGTGGGAATCAGCCCCAGCATTTT. It encodes CAWSADLGGNQPQHF.

V gene TRBV25-1 combines with J gene TRBJ1-4; 9 bases align to TRBD1. From germline, CDR1 is MGHDK and CDR2 SYGVNS. The CDR3 runs to 17 residues. The J segment lost 10 bases and the V segment lost 4 bases, leaving 16 bases of the junction unmatched. As DNA, the CDR3 is TGTGCCAGCAGTGGGACAGGGGAGAAAAGGGTTGGCGGAAAACTGTTTTTT. It is translated as CASSGTGEKRVGGKLFF.

The CDR3 here is CASSLSGTANQPQHF. The CDR3 region has the DNA TGTGCCAGCAGCTTATCCGGGACAGCAAATCAGCCCCAGCATTTT. J is TRBJ1-5 and V is TRBV5-6; 7 bases align to TRBD1. V trimming: 2 bases; J trimming: 4 bases; junction bases outside the gene matches: 6. CDR1 and CDR2 from the germline V gene are SGHDT and YYEEEE. This CDR3 contains 15 residues.

This sequence joins TRBV2 and TRBJ1-4; maybe TRBD1 (6 bases). The CDR3 has 15 residues. The V end was cut by 7 bases, the J end by 8 bases, with 20 bases between. CDR1 and CDR2 from the germline V gene are SNHLY and FYNNEI. CDR3 amino acids: CASTSGGQSREKLFF. CDR3 sequence (DNA): TGTGCCAGCACCTCGGGGGGCCAGTCTAGGGAAAAACTGTTTTTT.

The chain links TRBV12-5 to TRBJ2-7, with TRBD2 matching 7 bases. J was trimmed by 2 bases and V by 6 bases; bases with no gene match: 7. Germline CDR1 LGHNT, CDR2 FRNRAP. The CDR3 spans 14 residues. The DNA for the CDR3 is TGTGCTAGTGGCCGGGAGGCGGGACCCTACGAGCAGTACTTC. This sequence encodes CASGREAGPYEQYF.

V usage is TRBV28 and J usage is TRBJ1-6; the D gene is possibly TRBD1 (5 bases). Germline V gives CDR1 MDHEN, CDR2 SYDVKM. The CDR3 extends over 15 amino acids. Trimming pared 4 bases from V and 0 bases from J, leaving 7 bases between. The CDR3 loop reads CASSSGLSYNSPLHF. As DNA, the CDR3 is TGTGCCAGCAGTTCGGGGCTCTCCTATAATTCACCCCTCCACTTT. Variable domain in full (rest from reference TRBV28 and TRBJ1-6): DVKVTQSSRYLVKRTGEKVFLECVQDMDHENMFWYRQDPGLGLRLIYFSYDVKMKEKGDIPEGYSVSREKKERFSLILESASTNQTSMYLCASSSGLSYNSPLHFGNGTRLTVT.